Included here is one T cell receptor (beta chain) sequence, with context. Antigen: not known. This CDR3 is also generated by other DNA sequences in the sample. The data belong to a study of Ad26.COV2.S vaccination and SARS-CoV-2 variants. Study details: Ad26.COV2.S given intramuscularly, once or twice 56 days apart.

Study-wide results and caveats: Placebo recipients and vaccine recipients were similar in non-spike TCR breadth. Placebo recipients showed lower spike-specific TCR breadth than vaccinees.

This CDR3 spans 14 amino acids. Per the germline V gene, CDR1 is SGHTA and CDR2 is FQGNSA. The V gene lost 1 base and the J gene lost 4 bases, with 10 bases spanning the gap. Treatment denoted: approximately 18 received Ad26.COV2.S at low or high dose, single or two shots; 5 received placebo; per-sample allocation not given. Material that was analyzed had been drawn on day 63 after the first vaccine or placebo injection. An adult of 18-55 years in Boston served as donor. Using immunoSEQ multiplex PCR, the repertoire was profiled, and TCRdb retains in-frame clones only, with some absent. Of 510,000 or so clones in the sample, around nine tenths were seen once.

The clonotype originates from a person aged 18-65 years who received the Ad26.COV2.S COVID-19 vaccine or a placebo. Sequencing was performed on peripheral blood, taken in a trial of Ad26.COV2.S vaccine versus placebo. V is TRBV7-2 and J is TRBJ1-2; TRBD1 might be the D (5 bases). The CDR3 loop is CASSLGQGGYGYTF. The DNA for the CDR3 is TGTGCCAGCAGCTTAGGGCAGGGAGGCTATGGCTACACCTTC.